A single T cell receptor (beta chain) is shown here with its context. This clone has only one observation. This clone's antigen is unknown. No much larger clone exists at a distance of one base, and base qualities are not known. After removal of 5 bases from V and 6 bases from J, the junction retains 11 bases not matched to a gene. CDR1 and CDR2 are drawn from the germline V gene: SGHAT, FQNNGV. There are 16 amino acids in the CDR3, from cysteine to phenylalanine inclusive. Here the CDR3 DNA is all that survives: 48 bases in frame from base 1. This record comes from a study of blood T cell repertoires in COVID-19 (dated by TCRdb to about 2020). About the study as a whole: Collaborator samples came from the United States, Italy and Spain and covered acute and convalescent phases of COVID-19. The material from the prospective study consisted of cDNA or gDNA derived from T cells, B-cell-depleted T cells, or PBMCs. Subjects who had been exposed to COVID-19, were actively infected with it, or had recovered from it provided the deeply sampled blood TCRbeta repertoires that made up the dataset. The repertoires were made available in a free public database intended to serve as a resource for research on the immune response to SARS-CoV-2. Samples were obtained from the ongoing ImmuneRACE study (first 160 participants) and from over 1,000 subjects provided by 6 global collaborators. Sample metadata almost always included a de-identified subject ID, COVID-19 status, age in years and sex. HLA class I and class II types, where available, came from metadata supplied by the sample provider rather than from assay-based typing.

The paper as a whole reports these results and caveats: The amount of clinical and demographic metadata varied by source and participant and was provided uncurated.

The immunoSEQ Assay, a bias-controlled multiplex PCR, was used to amplify TCRbeta CDR3 regions from genomic DNA. As for how the authors treated the data: The number of nucleated cells in each sample was estimated by amplification of reference gene primers within the assay. Sequence reads were collapsed and filtered to measure the absolute abundance of every unique TCRbeta CDR3 rearrangement. For each sample, productive Simpson clonality was calculated as the square root of Simpson's diversity index over productive rearrangements. TCRdb mirrors the immuneACCESS table, restricted to in-frame sequences. Some clones are absent from its copies; in checked studies, under half trace to an unresolved V gene, and the reason for the others is unknown. Clone size and V and J calls were adopted from that table, with D and trimming inferred from the DNA. The sample yields roughly 230,000 clones; 80% to 90% were counted once. The ten largest clones add up to 4% of the sample.

Collaborating institutions collected whole blood in K2EDTA tubes following their own protocols. For TCRbeta analysis, collaborator samples were shipped as frozen whole blood, as isolated PBMCs, or as DNA extracted from either sample type. The chain was built from TRBV11-2 and TRBJ1-5, with 9 junctional bases fitting TRBD1. Input material: peripheral blood. The sequence derives from a man aged 50 or older with acute or convalescent COVID-19. At the DNA level, the sequence is TGTGCCAGCAGCGGAGGCGGACAGGGGCTGGGTCAGCCCCAGCATTTT. It specifies CASSGGGQGLGQPQHF. Beyond the CDR3, the reference TRBV11-2 and TRBJ1-5 genes provide the residues; the full variable domain reads: EAGVAQSPRYKIIEKRQSVAFWCNPISGHATLYWYQQILGQGPKLLIQFQNNGVVDDSQLPKDRFSAERLKGVDSTLKIQPAKLEDSAVYLCASSGGGQGLGQPQHFGDGTRLSIL.